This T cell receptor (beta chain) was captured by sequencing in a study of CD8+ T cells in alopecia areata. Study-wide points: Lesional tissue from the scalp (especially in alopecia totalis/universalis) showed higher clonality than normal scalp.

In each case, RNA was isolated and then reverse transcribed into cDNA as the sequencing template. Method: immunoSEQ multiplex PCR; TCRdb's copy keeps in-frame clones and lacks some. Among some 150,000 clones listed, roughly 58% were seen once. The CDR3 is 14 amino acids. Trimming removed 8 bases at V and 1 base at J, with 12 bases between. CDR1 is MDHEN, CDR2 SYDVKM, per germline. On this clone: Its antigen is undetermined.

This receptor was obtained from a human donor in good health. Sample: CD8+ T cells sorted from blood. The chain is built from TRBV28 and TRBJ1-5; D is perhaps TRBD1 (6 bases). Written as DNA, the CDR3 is TGTGCCAGCCTAAAGGGGGGGAGCAATCAGCCCCAGCATTTT. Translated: CASLKGGSNQPQHF.